This T cell receptor (beta chain) was captured by sequencing in a study of blood T cells in healthy people across ages (dated by TCRdb to between 2015 and 2017). Study-level background: In model experiments, template switching captured roughly one uniquely barcoded TCR beta cDNA molecule for every two T cells. Using deep sequencing normalized with unique cDNA molecular identifiers, the study measured how TCR beta repertoire diversity changes with age. Donors were grouped into four age groups: young (average approximately 15 years), middle-aged (39), aged (around 60) and long-lived (approximately 81). To avoid experimental bias, donors of different ages were spread randomly across the sequencing lanes. Two additional independent replicas of 1 million unique cDNA reads from the same blood draw were analyzed for two donors (one aged 18 to 30 and one aged 80 or older). Paper-wide results and their limitations: Estimates of total diversity based on one million sequenced T cells were considered lower bounds and underestimates. Compared with the aged group, the long-lived group had more naive CD4+ T cells, fewer expanded clones and increased TCR diversity, suggesting age selection. Bulk unsorted PBMC profiling prevented conclusive comparison of naive and antigen-experienced compartments. There was a strong correlation between observed TCR beta diversity and the percentage of naive T cells measured by flow cytometry. Because donor CMV infection status was unknown, age-related changes in expanded clonotypes were potentially confounded. As age increased, observed TCR beta diversity per million T cells dropped in a roughly linear way, and a significant reduction was already evident by age about 40.

Donors were a few dozen systemically healthy Caucasian individuals from Russia aged roughly 6 to 100 years. Each donor gave 8 to 10 milliliters of peripheral blood, drawn into EDTA-treated Vacutainer tubes. Ficoll-Paque density-gradient centrifugation was used to isolate PBMCs, with at least 6.5 million obtained per sample. Trizol reagent was used to extract total RNA from the PBMCs, yielding at least 6 micrograms per sample. The percentages of naive CD45RAhigh/CD27high T cells were determined by flow cytometry on a PBMC aliquot from every donor. In the case of this clonotype: It has no known antigen specificity. No much larger clone exists at a distance of one base, and base qualities are not known.

Receptor libraries were prepared by 5' RACE. Reads for this sample came from an Illumina HiSeq 2500. A second PCR of roughly 7 to 12 cycles was run with a J-beta primer mix and a sample-barcoded 5' primer. Each TCR beta cDNA molecule received a unique molecular identifier from a template-switch 5' adaptor carrying 12 random nucleotides. Each sample yielded at least 2.5 million CDR3-containing paired-end reads. The Mint cDNA synthesis kit, primed by a TRBC-specific oligonucleotide, was used to synthesize first-strand cDNA from all RNA. Following uracil-DNA glycosylase treatment, all cDNA underwent a first 18-cycle PCR with the universal primers M1SS and BC2_uni_R. In the source study's methods: For normalization, 1 million high-quality reads were randomly selected from each sample, with every read carrying a distinct molecular identifier. Reads sharing molecular identifiers were discarded rather than binned into consensus sequences. MiTCR, with a Q25 quality threshold and the strictest error-elimination algorithm, was used for CDR3 identification, clonotype clustering and error correction. A nonparametric unseen species model with Euler transformation was used to estimate a lower bound on total TCR beta diversity. TCRdb passed the public sequencing reads through fastp at Q25 and MiXCR, retaining productive beta sequences. Each entry is one CDR3 protein sequence, shown with its most common DNA and genes. The V and J calls and clone size are TCRdb's, not the authors'. The sample data list roughly 1,500,000 distinct CDR3 sequences, and about 31% of these were observed just once. The ten largest clones represent approximately 10% of the sample.

V lost 6 bases and J lost 2 bases, and the count of bases not matched to a germline gene is 5. CDR1 and CDR2 were assigned from the germline V gene (reference sequence) as MNHEY and SMNVEV. Taken from cysteine to phenylalanine, the CDR3 has 15 residues. Only CDR3 DNA remains: 45 bases, in frame from the first base. The chain joins TRBV27 to TRBJ1-5; 9 nucleotides in the junction match TRBD1. The sample comprised blood. The sequence was collected from a woman between 25 and 40 years old in good health. The CDR3 reads as follows: CASRPTGGGNQPQHF. In nucleotides, the sequence is TGTGCCAGCAGGCCGACAGGGGGAGGCAATCAGCCCCAGCATTTT.